The subject of this entry is one T cell receptor (beta chain). Its antigen is currently unknown. This sample is part of a study of memory CD4+ T cells and cytomegalovirus serostatus. Original data processing: After removing out-of-frame reads, over 2 million distinct TCRbeta sequences remained. Sequencing used immunoSEQ multiplex PCR; TCRdb keeps in-frame clones, though not all of them. V, J and clone size derive from that table, while D and trimming were established from the DNA sequence. The sample lists tens of thousands of clones, approximately 79% seen once, with approximately 0.82% in the top ten. Single viable CD3+CD4+CD8-CD45RO+ cells were sorted as the memory CD4+ T cells. The study's findings and limits: Each of fewer than 80 CMV-associated TCRbeta sequences occurred in one to five individuals.

The CDR3 length is 10 residues. V lost 6 bases and J 4 bases, leaving 3 bases between the germline ends. Germline V lookup: CDR1 SNHLY, CDR2 FYNNEI. The TCR was taken from an adult in good health and CMV-seronegative. The chain recombines TRBV2 with TRBJ2-5; D is unclear. The sequenced material came from memory CD4+ T cells from blood. The CDR3 sequence is CASSLETQYF. Here the CDR3 DNA reads TGTGCCAGCAGCTTAGAGACCCAGTACTTC.